A selection of T cell receptor beta chains follows, all from one sample in a study of T cell responses to AZD1222 COVID-19 vaccine. This table comes from immunoSEQ multiplex PCR, and its TCRdb copy is limited to in-frame clones, with some not included. The table has more than 110,000 clones, 92% seen once. This specimen was peripheral blood, taken 28 days after the second AZD1222 dose. These receptors all stem from an adult who received the AZD1222 COVID-19 vaccine. CDR3s include the opening cysteine and the closing phenylalanine or tryptophan. Each record gives: D gene, V gene, clone size, J gene, CDR3 protein, CDR3 DNA. The D gene is left open where the match is weak. Clone sizes are given selectively: once, few, many, or a class where the clone is expanded.

D gene: .
V gene: TRBV11-2
clone size: .
J gene: TRBJ2-1
CDR3 protein: CASSTRTGNNEQFF
CDR3 DNA: TGTGCCAGCAGCACCAGGACCGGGAACAATGAGCAGTTCTTC

D gene: TRBD1
V gene: TRBV27
clone size: .
J gene: TRBJ1-1
CDR3 protein: CASSRTGRRDTEAFF
CDR3 DNA: TGTGCCAGCAGCCGGACAGGGAGGCGTGACACTGAAGCTTTCTTT

D gene: .
V gene: TRBV6-1
clone size: once
J gene: TRBJ1-1
CDR3 protein: CASSEWPIEAFF
CDR3 DNA: TGTGCCAGCAGTGAATGGCCGATTGAAGCTTTCTTT

D gene: TRBD1
V gene: TRBV10-3
clone size: once
J gene: TRBJ2-7
CDR3 protein: CAISDRTGGYEQYF
CDR3 DNA: TGTGCCATCAGTGATAGGACAGGGGGTTACGAGCAGTACTTC

D gene: TRBD1
V gene: TRBV18
clone size: .
J gene: TRBJ1-1
CDR3 protein: CASSPDRLNTEAFF
CDR3 DNA: TGTGCCAGCTCACCGGACAGGTTGAACACTGAAGCTTTCTTT

D gene: .
V gene: TRBV5-1
clone size: .
J gene: TRBJ2-5
CDR3 protein: CASSFPQETQYF
CDR3 DNA: TGCGCCAGCAGCTTCCCGCAAGAGACCCAGTACTTC

D gene: .
V gene: TRBV12-3/TRBV12-4
clone size: once
J gene: TRBJ2-3
CDR3 protein: CASSLGTDTQYF
CDR3 DNA: TGTGCCAGCAGTCTCGGCACAGATACGCAGTATTTT

D gene: .
V gene: TRBV6-5
clone size: .
J gene: TRBJ1-1
CDR3 protein: CASSYSGARGTEAFF
CDR3 DNA: TGTGCCAGCAGTTACTCGGGGGCGCGAGGCACTGAAGCTTTCTTT

D gene: TRBD1
V gene: TRBV6-5
clone size: .
J gene: TRBJ1-5
CDR3 protein: CASSYSGQGQGPQHF
CDR3 DNA: TGTGCCAGCAGTTACTCCGGACAGGGGCAGGGGCCCCAGCATTTT

D gene: TRBD1
V gene: TRBV6-2/TRBV6-3
clone size: once
J gene: TRBJ2-7
CDR3 protein: CASSYSRTGWNF
CDR3 DNA: TGTGCCAGCAGTTACTCGAGGACAGGGTGGAACTTC

D gene: .
V gene: TRBV11-2
clone size: .
J gene: TRBJ2-3
CDR3 protein: CASSPQVKDTQYF
CDR3 DNA: TGTGCCAGCAGCCCCCAAGTGAAAGATACGCAGTATTTT

D gene: .
V gene: TRBV15
clone size: .
J gene: TRBJ1-3
CDR3 protein: CATSRDTSGNTIYF
CDR3 DNA: TGTGCCACCAGCAGAGACACCTCTGGAAACACCATATATTTT

D gene: .
V gene: TRBV4-3
clone size: .
J gene: TRBJ2-7
CDR3 protein: CASSQDLGNPDEQYF
CDR3 DNA: TGCGCCAGCAGCCAAGATCTGGGAAACCCCGACGAGCAGTACTTC

D gene: .
V gene: TRBV19
clone size: .
J gene: TRBJ1-5
CDR3 protein: CASSIMGKRDQPQHF
CDR3 DNA: TGTGCCAGTAGTATAATGGGTAAAAGAGATCAGCCCCAGCATTTT

D gene: TRBD1
V gene: TRBV5-4
clone size: .
J gene: TRBJ1-2
CDR3 protein: CASSGWGRGRGGYTF
CDR3 DNA: TGTGCCAGCAGCGGTTGGGGCAGGGGGCGCGGGGGCTACACCTTC

D gene: .
V gene: TRBV28
clone size: .
J gene: TRBJ1-5
CDR3 protein: CASSLSAGYSNQPQHF
CDR3 DNA: TGTGCCAGCAGTTTAAGTGCGGGGTATAGCAATCAGCCCCAGCATTTT

D gene: TRBD1
V gene: TRBV9
clone size: .
J gene: TRBJ1-1
CDR3 protein: CASSGTGSEAFF
CDR3 DNA: TGTGCCAGCAGCGGGACAGGGAGTGAAGCTTTCTTT

D gene: .
V gene: TRBV5-6
clone size: .
J gene: TRBJ1-2
CDR3 protein: CASSRGVMNYGYTF
CDR3 DNA: TGTGCCAGCAGCCGGGGAGTTATGAACTATGGCTACACCTTC

D gene: .
V gene: TRBV18
clone size: .
J gene: TRBJ1-2
CDR3 protein: CASSPPGQVPYGYTF
CDR3 DNA: TGTGCCAGCTCACCCCCTGGCCAGGTGCCCTATGGCTACACCTTC

D gene: .
V gene: TRBV5-5
clone size: few
J gene: TRBJ1-2
CDR3 protein: CASSLARDGYTF
CDR3 DNA: TGTGCCAGCAGCTTGGCCAGGGATGGCTACACCTTC